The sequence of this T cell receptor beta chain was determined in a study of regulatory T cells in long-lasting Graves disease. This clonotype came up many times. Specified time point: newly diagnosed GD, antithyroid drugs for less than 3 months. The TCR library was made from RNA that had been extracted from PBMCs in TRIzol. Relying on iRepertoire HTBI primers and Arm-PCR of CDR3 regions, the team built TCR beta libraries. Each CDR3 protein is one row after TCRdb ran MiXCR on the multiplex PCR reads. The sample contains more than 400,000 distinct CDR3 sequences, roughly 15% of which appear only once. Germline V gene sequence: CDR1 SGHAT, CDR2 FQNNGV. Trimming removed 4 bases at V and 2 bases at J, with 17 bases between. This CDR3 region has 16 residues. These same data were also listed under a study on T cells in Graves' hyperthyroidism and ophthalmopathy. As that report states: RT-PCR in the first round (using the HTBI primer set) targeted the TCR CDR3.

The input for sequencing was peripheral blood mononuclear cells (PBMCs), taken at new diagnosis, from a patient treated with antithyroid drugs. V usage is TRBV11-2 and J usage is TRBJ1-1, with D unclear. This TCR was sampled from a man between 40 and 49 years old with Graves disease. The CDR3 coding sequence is TGTGCCAGCAGCTCCCGCCCAATTTTGGGCAACACTGAAGCTTTCTTT. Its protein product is CASSSRPILGNTEAFF. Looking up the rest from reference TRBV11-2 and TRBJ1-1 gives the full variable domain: EAGVAQSPRYKIIEKRQSVAFWCNPISGHATLYWYQQILGQGPKLLIQFQNNGVVDDSQLPKDRFSAERLKGVDSTLKIQPAKLEDSAVYLCASSSRPILGNTEAFFGQGTRLTVV.